These T cell receptor beta chains were read from a single sample in a study of CD8+ T cells in alopecia areata. Sequencing was performed with immunoSEQ multiplex PCR; in TCRdb, only in-frame clones are kept and a portion is missing. The sample holds roughly 120,000 clones, around 58% seen once. The sample here was CD8+ T cells sorted from blood, taken at week 4, from a patient treated with tofacitinib. These receptors were collected from a human donor with alopecia areata. Each CDR3 is given with its conserved first and last residue. A D gene is named only where the DNA matches it firmly. The size entry is marked missing in some rows and otherwise reads once, few, many or a size class.

length | D | J | size | V | CDR3 | DNA
14 | NA | TRBJ1-2 | NA | TRBV11-1 | CASSFSTANYGYTF | TGTGCCAGCAGCTTCTCGACAGCCAACTATGGCTACACCTTC
15 | TRBD2 | TRBJ2-3 | few | TRBV30 | CAWETSGGSGDTQYF | TGTGCCTGGGAAACTAGCGGGGGGTCCGGAGATACGCAGTATTTT
15 | NA | TRBJ2-1 | NA | TRBV30 | CAWSPTLALIRGQFF | TGTGCTTGGAGCCCCACTCTGGCCTTGATCCGGGGGCAGTTCTTC
13 | TRBD2 | TRBJ2-5 | NA | TRBV6-5 | CASRGGAGETQYF | TGTGCCAGCAGAGGAGGAGCGGGGGAGACCCAGTACTTC
14 | NA | TRBJ2-7 | NA | TRBV5-1 | CASSSEGVHYEQYF | TGCGCCAGCAGCTCGGAGGGGGTCCACTACGAGCAGTACTTC
13 | NA | TRBJ2-7 | NA | TRBV29-1 | CSVPGTHIYEQYF | TGCAGCGTTCCCGGGACACATATCTACGAGCAGTACTTC
15 | NA | TRBJ1-5 | NA | TRBV23-1 | CASSQSPCGNQPQHF | TGCGCCAGCAGTCAATCTCCATGCGGGAATCAGCCCCAGCATTTT
16 | TRBD2 | TRBJ2-1 | few | TRBV7-2 | CASSPLWASGGGEQFF | TGTGCCAGCAGCCCGCTCTGGGCTAGCGGGGGGGGTGAGCAGTTCTTC
13 | TRBD1 | TRBJ2-7 | NA | TRBV29-1 | CSVVTGPTYEQYF | TGCAGCGTTGTGACAGGGCCTACCTACGAGCAGTACTTC
15 | TRBD1 | TRBJ2-7 | NA | TRBV5-6 | CASSFGTGGPLGQYF | TGTGCCAGCAGCTTCGGGACAGGGGGTCCGCTTGGGCAGTACTTC
17 | NA | TRBJ2-7 | NA | TRBV7-2 | CASSLALRVSGPSEQYF | TGTGCCAGCAGCTTAGCCCTCCGGGTCTCAGGTCCATCCGAGCAGTACTTC
16 | NA | TRBJ2-3 | NA | TRBV2 | CASRSPGPEFGDTQYF | TGTGCCAGCAGATCGCCGGGACCAGAGTTTGGAGATACGCAGTATTTT
13 | NA | TRBJ1-1 | few | TRBV7-9 | CASSLGEGPEAFF | TGTGCCAGCAGCTTAGGCGAGGGGCCTGAAGCTTTCTTT
13 | NA | TRBJ2-5 | NA | TRBV27 | CASSPNLQETQYF | TGTGCCAGCAGCCCTAACCTCCAAGAGACCCAGTACTTC
16 | NA | TRBJ2-1 | few | TRBV7-9 | CASSLEGRPRVGEQFF | TGTGCCAGCAGCTTAGAGGGACGCCCTCGAGTCGGTGAGCAGTTCTTC
11 | NA | TRBJ2-5 | NA | TRBV6-1 | CASAVGETQYF | TGTGCCAGCGCGGTCGGGGAGACCCAGTACTTC
13 | NA | TRBJ1-1 | NA | TRBV27 | CASKQGGIAEAFF | TGTGCCAGCAAGCAGGGCGGGATAGCTGAAGCTTTCTTT
14 | NA | TRBJ1-5 | NA | TRBV25-1 | CASSDRGNGQPQHF | TGTGCCAGCAGTGACAGGGGTAACGGACAGCCCCAGCATTTT
11 | NA | TRBJ1-2 | few | TRBV29-1 | CSVGSGTLDTF | NA
15 | NA | TRBJ1-5 | few | TRBV4-1 | CASSQETRVGQPQHF | TGCGCCAGCAGCCAAGAAACCAGGGTAGGCCAGCCCCAGCATTTT
14 | TRBD1 | TRBJ2-7 | NA | TRBV9 | CASSPGTGAYEQYF | TGTGCCAGCAGCCCTGGGACAGGAGCCTACGAGCAGTACTTC
10 | NA | TRBJ1-2 | NA | TRBV29-1 | CSVESGGYTF | TGCAGCGTTGAATCGGGAGGCTACACCTTC
13 | NA | TRBJ1-2 | NA | TRBV30 | CAWSAGTSYGYTF | TGTGCCTGGAGTGCCGGGACATCTTATGGCTACACCTTC
12 | NA | TRBJ2-5 | NA | TRBV29-1 | CSVNDEGETQYF | TGCAGCGTTAATGACGAGGGGGAGACCCAGTACTTC
14 | NA | TRBJ2-7 | NA | TRBV27 | CASSLSGNVYEQYF | TGTGCCAGCAGTTTGTCAGGGAACGTCTACGAGCAGTACTTC
14 | NA | TRBJ2-5 | NA | TRBV6-6 | CASSYSKSRETQYF | TGTGCCAGCAGTTACTCGAAAAGTCGGGAGACCCAGTACTTC
14 | TRBD1 | TRBJ2-7 | NA | TRBV7-2 | CASSLGDRGREQYF | TGTGCCAGCAGCTTAGGGGACAGGGGGAGAGAGCAGTACTTC
16 | NA | TRBJ2-7 | few | TRBV29-1 | CSVLGLEWAGVHEQYF | TGCAGCGTTTTGGGGCTGGAGTGGGCCGGAGTCCACGAGCAGTACTTC
13 | TRBD1 | TRBJ1-2 | few | TRBV29-1 | CSAADRGLYGYTF | TGCAGCGCCGCGGACAGGGGCCTCTATGGCTACACCTTC
13 | NA | TRBJ1-1 | NA | TRBV7-6 | CASGTNFNTEAFF | TGTGCCAGCGGAACAAATTTCAACACTGAAGCTTTCTTT
13 | NA | TRBJ1-1 | few | TRBV18 | CASSPAGYTEAFF | TGTGCCAGCTCTCCCGCAGGGTACACTGAAGCTTTCTTT
12 | NA | TRBJ2-3 | NA | TRBV30 | CAWSVYTDTQYF | TGTGCCTGGAGTGTATATACAGATACGCAGTATTTT
13 | NA | TRBJ2-1 | NA | TRBV30 | CAWSEGNYNEQFF | TGTGCCTGGAGTGAGGGGAACTACAATGAGCAGTTCTTC
14 | TRBD2 | TRBJ2-1 | NA | TRBV27 | CATTLAGAGNEQFF | TGTGCCACCACTCTAGCGGGGGCGGGGAATGAGCAGTTCTTC
13 | NA | TRBJ2-7 | few | TRBV2 | CASRGTPPPEQYF | TGTGCCAGCAGGGGGACTCCCCCCCCCGAGCAGTACTTC
14 | NA | TRBJ1-6 | few | TRBV28 | CASTPGGEDSPLHF | TGTGCCAGCACCCCGGGCGGGGAGGATTCACCCCTCCACTTT
14 | NA | TRBJ2-1 | NA | TRBV19 | CASSSGPGGNEQFF | TGTGCCAGTAGCTCAGGACCAGGGGGGAATGAGCAGTTCTTC